This TCR beta chain was sequenced in a study of CD8+ T cells in alopecia areata. RNA extraction and reverse transcription yielded cDNA as sequencing template. TCRdb's table, derived via immunoSEQ multiplex PCR, lists solely in-frame clones and lacks some. The table lists more than 200,000 clones, about two thirds of them singletons, with 0.95% to 1.5% in the top ten. Findings of the study overall: When scalp samples are sequenced, resident alphabeta T cells of normal skin are also captured.

The germline CDR1 and CDR2 sequences are SGHRS and YFSETQ. V shed 3 bases and J shed 5 bases, with 9 bases lying between them. This CDR3 comprises 13 residues. On this clone: Antigen unknown.

The sequence came from a human donor with alopecia areata. This chain joins TRBV5-1 and TRBJ2-1; weak D call: TRBD1 (5 bases). The sample in question was CD4+ T cells sorted from blood, obtained at week 0. The CDR3 region has the DNA TGCGCCAGCAGCTCCGAACAGGACAATGAGCAGTTCTTC. The encoded protein is CASSSEQDNEQFF.